This T cell receptor (beta chain) originates from a study of cytomegalovirus exposure and HLA in healthy donors. About this clone: Its matching antigen is unknown.

The PCR contained 60 Vbeta and 13 Jbeta primers. Profiled with immunoSEQ multiplex PCR; TCRdb holds only in-frame clones, not every one. The repertoire holds some 71,000 clones, with 65% to 75% as singletons. Study observations and caveats: A later analysis reportedly found fewer N-insertions in an Asian-associated ancestry cluster than the approximately 660-donor mean. Reported performance of the classifier showed diagnosis of cytomegalovirus status with high specificity and sensitivity. Available immune exposure information was restricted to CMV serostatus only.

Everyone who donated was a healthy bone marrow donor. From germline, CDR1 is WSHSY and CDR2 SAAADI. V dropped 4 bases and J dropped 2 bases, with 4 bases sitting between them. The CDR3 runs to 12 residues. This sequence was found in a man in his forties or fifties in good health and CMV-seropositive. The J gene is TRBJ2-3, the V gene TRBV10-2; D unresolved. The sample was PBMCs. The CDR3 DNA follows: TGCGCCAGCAGTGCTATCACAGATACGCAGTATTTT. Amino acids: CASSAITDTQYF.